These 29 T cell receptor beta chains share one sample of origin, sequenced in a study of cytomegalovirus exposure and HLA in healthy donors. A multiplex PCR was run with 60 Vbeta primers and 13 Jbeta primers. Assay: immunoSEQ multiplex PCR; the TCRdb copy retains only in-frame clones and omits some. The data show around 58,000 clones, about three quarters seen once. What was sequenced was PBMCs. The receptors were gathered from a female donor in good health and CMV-seronegative.

The chain combines TRBV13 with TRBJ2-3; 11 nucleotides align to TRBD2. This CDR3 has 15 amino acids. Germline V gene sequence: CDR1 PRHDT, CDR2 FYEKMQ (reference sequence). Trimming at V came to 6 bases and at J to 5 bases, leaving 7 bases not matched to a gene. CDR3 residues: CASRHRLAGGDTQYF. DNA for the CDR3: TGTGCCAGCAGGCACAGGCTAGCGGGAGGAGATACGCAGTATTTT.

The chain has TRBV29-1 and TRBJ2-3; 7 bases are a match to TRBD1. Germline V gene lookup returns CDR1 SQVTM and CDR2 ANQGSEA. The CDR3 is 14 residues long. The trim removed 6 bases at V and 0 bases at J, leaving 6 bases unmatched. Here the CDR3 reads CSVEQGSSTDTQYF. In nucleotides, the CDR3 is TGCAGCGTCGAACAGGGGTCTAGCACAGATACGCAGTATTTT.

This sequence joins TRBV28 and TRBJ1-3, with 7 bases fitting TRBD1. J was trimmed by 8 bases and V by 0 bases; bases with no gene match: 16. Germline loops: CDR1 MDHEN, CDR2 SYDVKM. The CDR3 is made up of 18 amino acids. The CDR3 DNA is TGTGCCAGCAGTTTATGGGAACTCGAGGGGGCGGCTTGGGACACCATATATTTT. As protein: CASSLWELEGAAWDTIYF.

This chain joins TRBV27 and TRBJ2-3; 8 bases fit TRBD1. CDR3 length equals 17 residues. The V segment lost 5 bases and the J segment 4 bases; nucleotides outside the gene matches: 14. Per the germline V gene, CDR1 is MNHEY and CDR2 is SMNVEV (reference sequence). Written as DNA, the CDR3 is TGTGCCAGCAGTGGATTCTGGGCAGGGGGCGCCCCAGATACGCAGTATTTT. Translation gives CASSGFWAGGAPDTQYF.

The chain links TRBV28 to TRBJ1-1; possible D gene TRBD1, 5 bases. V lost 4 bases and J 4 bases, leaving 13 bases between the germline ends. The CDR3 runs to 14 residues. Germline CDR1 reads MDHEN; CDR2 reads SYDVKM. The CDR3 here is CASSSYRTTTEAFF. DNA of the CDR3: TGTGCCAGCAGTTCCTACCGGACAACCACTGAAGCTTTCTTT.

The chain couples TRBV6-1 to TRBJ2-6, with D unclear. Germline V gene data show CDR1 as MNHNS and CDR2 as SASEGT. V dropped 5 bases and J dropped 0 bases, with 8 bases sitting between them. This CDR3 has 15 amino acids. CDR3 nucleotides: TGTGCCAGCAGTCCTCCCCGCTCTGGGGCCAACGTCCTGACTTTC. Encoded protein: CASSPPRSGANVLTF.

The chain employs TRBV6-6 and TRBJ1-5; D may be TRBD1 (5 bases). The V gene's germline CDR1 is MNHNY and CDR2 SVGAGI (reference sequence). The CDR3 has 13 amino acids. V was clipped by 4 bases and J by 5 bases, with 9 bases between them. CDR3 sequence (DNA): TGTGCCAGCAGTTCCCAGACAGATCAGCCCCAGCATTTT. Translation gives CASSSQTDQPQHF.

The table lists this clone with a count of one. This chain links TRBV6-1 with TRBJ2-7; tentatively, D is TRBD1 (6 bases). Germline CDR1 reads MNHNS; CDR2 reads SASEGT. V gave up 7 bases and J gave up 0 bases, with 16 bases separating them. CDR3 length: 15 amino acids. The CDR3 DNA reads as TGTGCCAGCACCTTAGACAGGCCAAGCTCCTACGAGCAGTACTTC. Translation: CASTLDRPSSYEQYF.

The chain employs TRBV4-3 and TRBJ2-1, with D perhaps TRBD1 (5 bases). The CDR3 is 17 amino acids. The germline CDR1 and CDR2 sequences are LGHNA and YSLEER. Trimming cost V 0 bases and J 4 bases, with 16 bases left between them. CDR3 sequence reads: CASSQDITGRSYNEQFF. As DNA, the CDR3 is TGCGCCAGCAGCCAAGATATCACAGGCAGGTCATACAATGAGCAGTTCTTC.

The CDR3: CASSHIGTSSGTDTQYF. In DNA form, the CDR3 reads TGCGCCAGCAGCCACATTGGGACTAGCTCTGGCACAGATACGCAGTATTTT. This chain links TRBV4-3 with TRBJ2-3; 9 bases fit TRBD2. V shed 3 bases, J shed 1 base, and the junction held 8 bases outside the gene matches. The germline V gene encodes CDR1 LGHNA and CDR2 YSLEER. The CDR3 runs 17 residues.

J is TRBJ1-4 and V is TRBV5-4; possible D gene TRBD1, 5 bases. This CDR3 contains 14 residues. Trimming pared 4 bases from V and 8 bases from J, leaving 15 bases between. CDR1 is SGHNT and CDR2 is YYREEE in the germline V gene (reference sequence). The CDR3 nucleotides read TGTGCCAGCAGCCCAAGCGGGGCTGGAGAAAAACTGTTTTTT. This encodes CASSPSGAGEKLFF.

V and J are TRBV6-4 and TRBJ2-1; unclear D gene. CDR3 length equals 9 residues. The V gene lost 9 bases and the J gene lost 9 bases, with 6 bases spanning the gap. Looked up from germline, CDR1 is MRHNA and CDR2 is SNTAGT. For the CDR3, the DNA is TGTGCCAGTAGCAGTGAGCAGTTCTTC. Translating gives CASSSEQFF.

V is TRBV28 and J is TRBJ2-7, with 8 bases matching TRBD1. CDR3 length equals 16 residues. V was clipped by 4 bases and J by 0 bases; unmatched bases: 8. From germline, CDR1 is MDHEN and CDR2 SYDVKM. Here the CDR3 reads CASSSTSQGASYEQYF. CDR3 nucleotides: TGTGCCAGCAGTTCGACTAGTCAGGGGGCCTCCTACGAGCAGTACTTC.

This chain connects TRBV2 to TRBJ1-2, with 9 bases that match TRBD1. This CDR3 has 12 amino acids. V lost 8 bases to trimming and J lost 4 bases; unmatched junction nucleotides: 2. Germline V gives CDR1 SNHLY, CDR2 FYNNEI. The chain's CDR3 is CASGTGTYGYTF. Here the CDR3 DNA reads TGTGCCAGCGGGACAGGGACCTATGGCTACACCTTC.

V and J are TRBV6-5 and TRBJ1-2, with D possibly TRBD1 on 5 matching bases. Trimming left V 3 bases short and J 7 bases short, with 15 bases between. This CDR3 spans 14 amino acids. Germline loops: CDR1 MNHEY, CDR2 SVGAGI. The CDR3 DNA sequence: TGTGCCAGCAGTTATCGAGTTGACAGCTGTGGCTACACCTTC. Its protein product is CASSYRVDSCGYTF.

The gene calls are TRBV6-1 and TRBJ1-1; possibly TRBD1 for D (5 bases). CDR1 and CDR2 (germline): MNHNS, SASEGT. The CDR3 contains 13 residues. Trimming took 3 bases from V and 5 from J, leaving 10 bases between them. The CDR3 is CASSEGGATEAFF. CDR3 bases: TGTGCCAGCAGTGAGGGAGGGGCGACTGAAGCTTTCTTT.

The rearrangement joins TRBV6-1 to TRBJ2-7; 8 bases align to TRBD2. The CDR3 consists of 14 residues. Germline V gene data show CDR1 as MNHNS and CDR2 as SASEGT. With 7 bases clipped from V and 6 bases from J, the junction kept 11 bases outside the gene matches. In DNA, the CDR3 is TGTGCCAGCACCAGGACTAGCCCCCCTTCCGAGCAGTACTTC. This encodes CASTRTSPPSEQYF.

This chain connects TRBV6-4 to TRBJ2-3, with 9 bases that match TRBD2. Trimming took 2 bases from V and 2 from J; bases not matched to a gene: 5. The CDR3 runs 16 residues. From germline, CDR1 is MRHNA and CDR2 SNTAGT. CDR3 region: CASSDQTSGDTDTQYF. The CDR3 DNA reads TGTGCCAGCAGTGACCAGACTAGCGGAGACACAGATACGCAGTATTTT.

The table lists this clone with a few counts. The chain joins TRBV7-9 to TRBJ2-5; D unresolved. Germline lookup yields CDR1 SEHNR and CDR2 FQNEAQ (reference sequence). V lost 1 base, J lost 2 bases, and 8 bases lay in between. The CDR3 runs to 14 residues. The CDR3 DNA follows: TGTGCCAGCAGCTTAGGGTCACAGCAAGAGACCCAGTACTTC. Encoded protein: CASSLGSQQETQYF.

This chain uses TRBV5-1 with TRBJ1-1; TRBD1 is a possible D gene (6 bases). Germline V gives CDR1 SGHRS, CDR2 YFSETQ. Trimming removed 0 bases from V and 5 bases from J, with 14 bases in between. The CDR3 is made up of 15 amino acids. As DNA, the CDR3 is TGCGCCAGCAGCTTGGCCGCGGGTCAGGGGACTGAAGCTTTCTTT. Encoded protein: CASSLAAGQGTEAFF.

On this clone itself: Other DNA sequences within the sample encode an identical CDR3. The rearrangement uses TRBV30 and TRBJ2-3; tentatively, D is TRBD2 (6 bases). V was trimmed by 0 bases and J by 6 bases, leaving 7 bases between them. Per the germline V gene, CDR1 is GTSNPN and CDR2 is SVGIG (reference sequence). This CDR3 is 12 amino acids long. The CDR3 nucleotides read TGTGCCTGGAGTGTACGGGGGGATACGCAGTATTTT. Amino acids: CAWSVRGDTQYF.

This sequence joins TRBV28 and TRBJ1-1; D call uncertain. CDR1 and CDR2 from the germline V gene are MDHEN and SYDVKM. The CDR3 is 12 residues long. Trimming took 3 bases from V and 4 from J, leaving 6 bases between them. The chain's CDR3 is CASSLLSTEAFF. The DNA for the CDR3 is TGTGCCAGCAGTTTGTTGAGCACTGAAGCTTTCTTT.

The CDR3 sequence: CASSETWQSEKLFF. CDR3 nucleotide sequence: TGTGCCAGCAGTGAAACGTGGCAGTCTGAAAAACTGTTTTTT. The V gene is TRBV6-1, the J gene TRBJ1-4; D ambiguous. Per germline, CDR1 MNHNS and CDR2 SASEGT. Between the trimmed V and J ends, which lost 2 bases and 7 bases, there was a span of 11 bases. The CDR3 spans 14 residues.

J is TRBJ1-1 and V is TRBV7-9; 8 bases are a match to TRBD1. The CDR3 is 13 amino acids. The germline CDR1 and CDR2 sequences are SEHNR and FQNEAQ (reference sequence). Trimming cost V 4 bases and J 4 bases; bases outside gene matches: 2. CDR3 DNA: TGTGCCAGCAGCTCCGGACAGGGCACTGAAGCTTTCTTT. As protein: CASSSGQGTEAFF.

The chain couples TRBV11-2 to TRBJ2-7; tentative D call: TRBD2 (6 bases). V gave up 3 bases and J gave up 7 bases, with 10 bases separating them. Germline V lookup: CDR1 SGHAT, CDR2 FQNNGV. The CDR3 has 12 residues. The CDR3 DNA is TGTGCCAGCAGCTTGGGCGCGGGGGAGCAGTACTTC. It translates to CASSLGAGEQYF. Full variable domain (outside the CDR3, taken from reference TRBV11-2 and TRBJ2-7): EAGVAQSPRYKIIEKRQSVAFWCNPISGHATLYWYQQILGQGPKLLIQFQNNGVVDDSQLPKDRFSAERLKGVDSTLKIQPAKLEDSAVYLCASSLGAGEQYFGPGTRLTVT.

This sequence joins TRBV19 and TRBJ2-7; 7 bases fit TRBD1. J was trimmed by 7 bases and V by 2 bases; bases with no gene match: 8. CDR1 LNHDA and CDR2 SQIVND come from the germline V gene (reference sequence). There are 14 residues in the CDR3. For the CDR3, the DNA is TGTGCCAGTAGTATATCGACAGGGTGGGAAGAGCAGTACTTC. Protein sequence: CASSISTGWEEQYF.

This clone was detected only a few times. The chain carries TRBV7-3 and TRBJ2-1, with 12 bases fitting TRBD2. V lost 3 bases and J lost 9; bases outside the gene matches: 3. Per the germline V gene, CDR1 is SGHTA and CDR2 is FQGTGA. The CDR3 is 14 residues long. In nucleotides, the CDR3 is TGTGCCAGCAGCTTCCTGACTAGCGGGAGTGAGCAGTTCTTC. It codes for CASSFLTSGSEQFF. The entire variable domain, with the rest obtained from reference TRBV7-3 and TRBJ2-1, is as follows: GAGVSQTPSNKVTEKGKYVELRCDPISGHTALYWYRQSLGQGPEFLIYFQGTGAADDSGLPNDRFFAVRPEGSVSTLKIQRTERGDSAVYLCASSFLTSGSEQFFGPGTRLTVL.

This clone was seen a few times. The V and J genes are TRBV28 and TRBJ1-1; 7 bases line up with TRBD1. CDR3 length equals 14 residues. V shed 5 bases and J 6 bases; nucleotides not matched to a gene: 9. The germline CDR1 and CDR2 sequences are MDHEN and SYDVKM. The chain's CDR3 is CASSPRQGPPEAFF. CDR3 nucleotide sequence: TGTGCCAGCAGTCCGCGACAGGGTCCCCCTGAAGCTTTCTTT. The variable domain in full, with the rest retrieved from reference TRBV28 and TRBJ1-1, is DVKVTQSSRYLVKRTGEKVFLECVQDMDHENMFWYRQDPGLGLRLIYFSYDVKMKEKGDIPEGYSVSREKKERFSLILESASTNQTSMYLCASSPRQGPPEAFFGQGTRLTVV.

The chain uses TRBV7-2 and TRBJ2-1; 9 nucleotides agree with TRBD2. The CDR3 covers 15 residues. J was trimmed by 6 bases and V by 1 base; bases with no gene match: 4. Germline CDR1 SGHTA, CDR2 FQGNSA. The CDR3 sequence: CASSLVAGGLNEQFF. The CDR3, as DNA: TGTGCCAGCAGCTTAGTTGCGGGGGGGCTCAATGAGCAGTTCTTC. The whole variable domain, filled in from reference TRBV7-2 and TRBJ2-1, reads GAGVSQSPSNKVTEKGKDVELRCDPISGHTALYWYRQSLGQGLEFLIYFQGNSAPDKSGLPSDRFSAERTGGSVSTLTIQRTQQEDSAVYLCASSLVAGGLNEQFFGPGTRLTVL.